A single sample is the source of the 32 T cell receptor beta chains below, sequenced in a study of blood T cell repertoires in COVID-19. TCRdb's copy holds only in-frame clones and misses some; the assay was immunoSEQ multiplex PCR. The table lists about 230,000 clones, approximately 84% of them singletons. Sequenced input: peripheral blood. The receptors come from a man aged 40-49 years with acute or convalescent COVID-19.

The chain combines TRBV6-5 with TRBJ1-2; no reliable D call. The CDR3 has 13 amino acids. CDR1 and CDR2 (germline): MNHEY, SVGAGI. Trimming pared 6 bases from V and 0 bases from J, leaving 8 bases between. CDR3 amino acids: CASSKSTNYGYTF. The DNA for the CDR3 is TGTGCCAGCAGCAAGAGTACTAACTATGGCTACACCTTC.

The genes are TRBV12-3 or TRBV12-4 and TRBJ2-7; D uncertain. Trimming removed 5 bases at V and 4 bases at J, with 12 bases between. The CDR3 is 13 residues long. CDR3 sequence: CASSPSEVYEQYF. CDR3 in DNA: TGTGCCAGCAGTCCAAGTGAGGTTTACGAGCAGTACTTC.

CDR3 coding DNA: TGTGCCAGCAGCTTAACAGGGGGCTCGGGTGGCTACACCTTC. Its translation is CASSLTGGSGGYTF. V gene TRBV7-2 combines with J gene TRBJ1-2; TRBD1 matches 9 bases. There are 14 residues in the CDR3. Germline V gives CDR1 SGHTA, CDR2 FQGNSA. The V segment lost 2 bases and the J segment 7 bases; nucleotides outside the gene matches: 5.

Concerning this clone: The junction does not match germline at one end; this may be a read error. The chain is built from TRBV13 and TRBJ2-5; 13 bases line up with TRBD2. There are 14 residues in the CDR3. Germline V gene data show CDR1 as PRHDT and CDR2 as FYEKMQ (reference sequence). As DNA, the CDR3 is TGTGTCAGCACCCCGGGACTAGCGGGGCAGACCCAGTACTTC. It codes for CVSTPGLAGQTQYF.

This chain joins TRBV7-8 and TRBJ1-1; the D gene is possibly TRBD1 (5 bases). Trimming took off 5 bases at V and 1 base at J, with 11 bases between the two ends. This CDR3 has 14 amino acids. Germline V CDR1 and CDR2: SGHVS, FQNEAQ. The CDR3 here is CASSPADRNTEAFF. As DNA, the CDR3 is TGTGCCAGCAGCCCAGCTGACAGGAACACTGAAGCTTTCTTT. The whole variable domain, filled in from reference TRBV7-8 and TRBJ1-1, reads GAGVSQSPRYKVAKRGQDVALRCDPISGHVSLFWYQQALGQGPEFLTYFQNEAQLDKSGLPSDRFFAERPEGSVSTLKIQRTQQEDSAVYLCASSPADRNTEAFFGQGTRLTVV.

The chain recombines TRBV7-9 with TRBJ1-1; D remains ambiguous. Looked up from germline, CDR1 is SEHNR and CDR2 is FQNEAQ (reference sequence). The CDR3 loop spans 12 amino acids. The ends were cut back, 1 base at V and 6 bases at J, with 6 bases in the middle. The CDR3 loop reads CASSLGVPEAFF. The CDR3 nucleotides read TGTGCCAGCAGCTTAGGCGTGCCTGAAGCTTTCTTT.

The rearrangement uses TRBV28 and TRBJ2-7, with 8 bases identical to TRBD1. The length of the CDR3 is 14 residues. The germline CDR1 and CDR2 sequences are MDHEN and SYDVKM. With 4 bases clipped from V and 3 bases from J, the junction kept 5 bases outside the gene matches. Here the CDR3 DNA reads TGTGCCAGCAGTTCCGGACAGGGTGACTACGAGCAGTACTTC. Residues: CASSSGQGDYEQYF. Together with reference TRBV28 and TRBJ2-7, the CDR3 gives the full variable domain: DVKVTQSSRYLVKRTGEKVFLECVQDMDHENMFWYRQDPGLGLRLIYFSYDVKMKEKGDIPEGYSVSREKKERFSLILESASTNQTSMYLCASSSGQGDYEQYFGPGTRLTVT.

J is TRBJ1-1 and V is TRBV12-3 or TRBV12-4, with D unclear. The CDR3 runs to 13 residues. The V and J ends lost 3 bases and 4 bases respectively, with 9 bases between them. The CDR3: CASSFQEGTEAFF. The CDR3 DNA reads as TGTGCCAGCAGTTTTCAGGAGGGCACTGAAGCTTTCTTT.

In this sample, this clone turned up once. V is TRBV19 and J is TRBJ2-5, with TRBD2 matching 8 bases. With V trimmed by 3 bases and J by 1 base, 4 bases remained unmatched. The V gene's germline CDR1 is LNHDA and CDR2 SQIVND (reference sequence). The CDR3 spans 15 residues. This CDR3 reads CASSIRGGPQETQYF. The CDR3 nucleotides read TGTGCCAGTAGTATCCGGGGGGGTCCCCAAGAGACCCAGTACTTC.

The rearrangement links TRBV5-4 to TRBJ2-7; 13 bases agree with TRBD2. CDR1 is SGHNT and CDR2 is YYREEE in the germline V gene (reference sequence). Trimming removed 5 bases from V and 2 bases from J; junction bases left unmatched: 4. This CDR3 spans 15 amino acids. The CDR3 sequence is CASSPGLAGAYEQYF. DNA of the CDR3: TGTGCCAGCAGTCCAGGACTAGCGGGAGCCTACGAGCAGTACTTC. Full variable domain (missing parts from reference TRBV5-4 and TRBJ2-7): ETGVTQSPTHLIKTRGQQVTLRCSSQSGHNTVSWYQQALGQGPQFIFQYYREEENGRGNFPPRFSGLQFPNYSSELNVNALELDDSALYLCASSPGLAGAYEQYFGPGTRLTVT.

V gene TRBV5-6 combines with J gene TRBJ1-5; unclear D gene. Trimming shortened V by 4 bases and J by 2 bases, and 16 bases separated the two germline ends. The CDR3 sequence is 16 residues long. In germline, CDR1 is SGHDT, CDR2 YYEEEE. CDR3 DNA sequence: TGTGCCAGCAGCCTCTTGAACGAACGGGGCAATCAGCCCCAGCATTTT. Encoded protein: CASSLLNERGNQPQHF.

V gene TRBV19 combines with J gene TRBJ1-1; 9 bases match TRBD1. CDR1 is LNHDA, CDR2 SQIVND, per germline (reference sequence). The V gene end was trimmed by 7 bases and the J gene end by 9 bases; junction bases not matched to a gene: 21. The CDR3 length is 17 residues. The CDR3 DNA is TGTGCCAGTAACCAAGAACAGGGGGCGGGAGTCCAATTACAAGCTTTCTTT. Translating gives CASNQEQGAGVQLQAFF.

This clone has a handful of counts. CDR3: CASSTPTYGYTF. The CDR3 DNA reads TGTGCCAGCTCAACACCCACCTATGGCTACACCTTC. The V gene is TRBV2, the J gene TRBJ1-2; D remains ambiguous. V was cut by 8 bases and J by 4 bases, with 11 bases left in between. This CDR3 has 12 residues. Looked up from germline, CDR1 is SNHLY and CDR2 is FYNNEI.

This chain uses TRBV5-1 with TRBJ2-7; 15 bases line up with TRBD2. Germline V gene lookup returns CDR1 SGHRS and CDR2 YFSETQ. CDR3 size: 16 residues. V lost 5 bases and J lost 7; bases outside the gene matches: 10. This CDR3 is CASRPGLAGGSWEQYF. CDR3 nucleotide sequence: TGCGCCAGCAGACCCGGACTAGCGGGGGGGTCATGGGAGCAGTACTTC.

The rearrangement uses TRBV5-4 and TRBJ2-1; 9 bases map to TRBD2. The CDR3 is 16 amino acids. The V and J ends lost 0 bases and 8 bases, in that order; junction bases with no gene match: 9. Germline CDR1 is SGHNT and CDR2 is YYREEE (reference sequence). The CDR3 reads CASSLGGGAISHEQFF. The DNA for the CDR3 is TGTGCCAGCAGCTTGGGCGGGGGGGCTATTTCCCATGAGCAGTTCTTC.

CDR3 nucleotides: TGTGCCACCAGCAGACCCCCGCTGGCGGGGATTCAAGAGACCCAGTACTTC. Its protein product is CATSRPPLAGIQETQYF. The chain uses TRBV15 and TRBJ2-5, with a weak D call TRBD2 (6 bases). Looked up from germline, CDR1 is LNHNV and CDR2 is YYDKDF (reference sequence). The V end lost 2 bases, the J end lost 2 bases, and 18 bases lay between the germline ends. The CDR3 sequence is 17 residues long.

The V gene is TRBV5-6, the J gene TRBJ1-2, with D hard to call. Looked up from germline, CDR1 is SGHDT and CDR2 is YYEEEE. This CDR3 has 13 residues. V was clipped by 0 bases and J by 3 bases, with 6 bases between them. CDR3 amino acids: CASSLDSDYGYTF. As DNA, the CDR3 is TGTGCCAGCAGCTTGGACTCGGACTATGGCTACACCTTC.

CDR3 in DNA: TGTGCCAGCAGTCGGACTAGCGGGTCCTACGAGCAGTACTTC. It codes for CASSRTSGSYEQYF. This chain links TRBV9 with TRBJ2-7, with 11 bases matching TRBD2. The germline CDR1 and CDR2 sequences are SGDLS and YYNGEE. CDR3 length: 14 amino acids. The V and J ends lost 5 bases and 1 base, in that order; junction bases with no gene match: 2.

The CDR3: CASSERRGFTGELFF. CDR3 sequence (DNA): TGTGCCAGCAGTGAACGCAGGGGGTTCACCGGGGAGCTGTTTTTT. V and J are TRBV25-1 and TRBJ2-2; 7 nucleotides line up with TRBD1. Germline CDR1 reads MGHDK; CDR2 reads SYGVNS. Unmatched junction bases numbered 4, after V lost 2 bases and J lost 4 bases. This CDR3 is built from 15 residues.

The chain employs TRBV19 and TRBJ1-2; D is unclear. There are 11 residues in the CDR3. The germline V and J ends were trimmed by 5 bases and 3 bases, with 4 bases remaining between them. Germline assignment: CDR1 LNHDA and CDR2 SQIVND (reference sequence). CDR3 DNA sequence: TGTGCCAGTAGTGCGGACTATGGCTACACCTTC. Translating gives CASSADYGYTF.

The chain is built from TRBV3-1 (or the pseudogene TRBV3-2) and TRBJ1-1; a weak D match, TRBD1 (5 bases). In germline, CDR1 is LGHDT, CDR2 YNNKEL (reference sequence). This CDR3 spans 14 amino acids. The ends were cut back, 4 bases at V and 5 bases at J, with 14 bases in the middle. The CDR3 nucleotides read TGTGCCAGCAGCCGGAGACAGATGCGGACTGAAGCTTTCTTT. Amino acids: CASSRRQMRTEAFF.

The rearrangement links TRBV5-1 to TRBJ1-2; no reliable D call. CDR3 length equals 13 residues. Germline V lookup: CDR1 SGHRS, CDR2 YFSETQ. V lost 4 bases and J lost 2, with 9 bases in between. CDR3 amino acids: CASSTDGNYGYTF. The CDR3 DNA follows: TGCGCCAGCAGCACCGACGGGAACTATGGCTACACCTTC. Full variable domain (rest looked up from reference TRBV5-1 and TRBJ1-2): KAGVTQTPRYLIKTRGQQVTLSCSPISGHRSVSWYQQTPGQGLQFLFEYFSETQRNKGNFPGRFSGRQFSNSRSEMNVSTLELGDSALYLCASSTDGNYGYTFGSGTRLTVV.

The chain joins TRBV30 to TRBJ2-3, with D uncertain. Germline loops: CDR1 GTSNPN, CDR2 SVGIG (reference sequence). This CDR3 is built from 13 residues. V was shortened by 5 bases and J by 4 bases, with 13 bases between the two germline ends. The CDR3 DNA reads TGTGCCTGGGCATCAAAAACGGCAGATACGCAGTATTTT. Amino acid sequence: CAWASKTADTQYF.

This clone was picked up one time. The rearrangement links TRBV2 to TRBJ2-2; TRBD1 aligns across 7 bases. Germline CDR1 is SNHLY and CDR2 is FYNNEI. The CDR3 consists of 13 residues. The V segment lost 6 bases and the J segment 6 bases; nucleotides outside the gene matches: 4. This CDR3 is CASRGTGAGELFF. CDR3 DNA: TGTGCCAGCAGGGGCACAGGGGCCGGGGAGCTGTTTTTT.

This chain links TRBV11-2 with TRBJ2-1; TRBD1 matches at 7 bases. The germline CDR1 and CDR2 sequences are SGHAT and FQNNGV. V dropped 6 bases and J dropped 2; count of bases not matched to a gene: 7. The CDR3 consists of 15 residues. CDR3: CASRTLRGPYNEQFF. The DNA of the CDR3 is TGTGCCAGCAGGACTCTTAGGGGGCCCTACAATGAGCAGTTCTTC.

The V and J genes are TRBV5-1 and TRBJ2-2; TRBD2 is a possible D gene (5 bases). Germline CDR1 is SGHRS and CDR2 is YFSETQ. V dropped 4 bases and J dropped 0 bases, with 10 bases sitting between them. The CDR3 is 15 residues long. CDR3 amino acids: CASSPRTANTGELFF. Here the CDR3 DNA reads TGCGCCAGCAGCCCAAGGACTGCGAACACCGGGGAGCTGTTTTTT.

The chain carries TRBV18 and TRBJ1-1; no firm D call. CDR3 length: 12 residues. CDR1 KGHSH and CDR2 LQKENI come from the germline V gene. V was shortened by 5 bases and J by 1 base, with 5 bases between the two germline ends. CDR3: CASSYTNTEAFF. In DNA form, the CDR3 reads TGTGCCAGCTCATACACGAACACTGAAGCTTTCTTT.

This clone was counted once. The genes are TRBV30 and TRBJ2-7; D might be TRBD2 (5 bases). The V gene lost 0 bases and the J gene lost 5 bases, with 8 bases spanning the gap. Germline V lookup: CDR1 GTSNPN, CDR2 SVGIG (reference sequence). The CDR3 runs to 12 residues. Written as DNA, the CDR3 is TGTGCCTGGAGTGTACTAGGCGACGAGCAGTACTTC. Protein: CAWSVLGDEQYF.

The CDR3 reads CASSLMTGRQETQYF. The CDR3 DNA sequence: TGCGCCAGCAGCTTGATGACAGGGCGGCAAGAGACCCAGTACTTC. This chain connects TRBV5-1 to TRBJ2-5, with 7 bases aligning to TRBD1. V shed 1 base, J shed 2 bases, and the junction held 5 bases outside the gene matches. Germline V gives CDR1 SGHRS, CDR2 YFSETQ. This CDR3 comprises 15 residues.

Turning to this clone: This same CDR3 is encoded by further DNA sequences in the sample. The V gene is TRBV18, the J gene TRBJ2-7, with 9 nucleotides matching TRBD1. Germline values: CDR1 KGHSH, CDR2 LQKENI. This CDR3 spans 14 amino acids. Trimming cost V 3 bases and J 2 bases; bases outside gene matches: 2. For the CDR3, the DNA is TGTGCCAGCTCACCCGGGACAGGGCCCTACGAGCAGTACTTC. This sequence encodes CASSPGTGPYEQYF.

The chain has TRBV30 and TRBJ1-6; D is perhaps TRBD1 (6 bases). The CDR3 length is 12 residues. Germline V gene sequence: CDR1 GTSNPN, CDR2 SVGIG (reference sequence). Trimming cost V 4 bases and J 10 bases, with 11 bases left between them. The CDR3 nucleotides read TGTGCCTGGACAGGGGTTGGGTCACCCCTCCACTTT. This sequence encodes CAWTGVGSPLHF. Looking up the rest from reference TRBV30 and TRBJ1-6 gives the full variable domain: SQTIHQWPATLVQPVGSPLSLECTVEGTSNPNLYWYRQAAGRGLQLLFYSVGIGQISSEVPQNLSASRPQDRQFILSSKKLLLSDSGFYLCAWTGVGSPLHFGNGTRLTVT.

The chain combines TRBV25-1 with TRBJ1-5, with a possible D match to TRBD1 (5 bases). The germline gives CDR1 MGHDK, CDR2 SYGVNS. CDR3 length: 14 amino acids. The V gene lost 1 base and the J gene lost 2 bases, with 6 bases spanning the gap. The CDR3 protein is CASSEWGGNQPQHF. The CDR3 nucleotides read TGTGCCAGCAGTGAATGGGGGGGCAATCAGCCCCAGCATTTT.